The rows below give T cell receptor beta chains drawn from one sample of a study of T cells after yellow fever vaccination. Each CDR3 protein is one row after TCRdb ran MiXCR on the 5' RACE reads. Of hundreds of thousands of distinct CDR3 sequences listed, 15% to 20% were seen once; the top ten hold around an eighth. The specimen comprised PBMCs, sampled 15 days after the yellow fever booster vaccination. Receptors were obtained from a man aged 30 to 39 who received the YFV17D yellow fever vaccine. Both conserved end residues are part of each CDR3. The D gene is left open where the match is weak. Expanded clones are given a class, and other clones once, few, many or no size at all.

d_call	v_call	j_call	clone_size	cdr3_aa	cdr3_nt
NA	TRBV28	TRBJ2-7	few	CASRGDGRSEQYF	TGTGCCAGCAGGGGCGACGGGCGATCTGAGCAGTACTTC
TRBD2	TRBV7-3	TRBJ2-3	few	CASSHSGSPDTQYF	TGTGCCAGCAGCCATAGCGGGAGTCCAGATACGCAGTATTTT
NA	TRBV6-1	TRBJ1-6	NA	CASIQAPSPLHF	TGTGCCAGCATCCAAGCTCCTTCACCCCTCCACTTT
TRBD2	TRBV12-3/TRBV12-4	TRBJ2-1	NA	CASSLGLAREGQFF	TGTGCCAGCAGTTTAGGGCTGGCCCGGGAGGGGCAGTTCTTC
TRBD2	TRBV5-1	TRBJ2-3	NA	CASSLTSGPDTQYF	TGCGCCAGCAGCTTAACTAGCGGGCCAGATACGCAGTATTTT
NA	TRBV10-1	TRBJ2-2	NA	CATSLRRRGDTGELFF	TGCGCCACCTCCCTTAGGAGAAGAGGGGACACCGGGGAGCTGTTTTTT
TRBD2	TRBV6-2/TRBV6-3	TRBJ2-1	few	CASSWILAGARFF	TGTGCCAGCAGCTGGATACTAGCGGGAGCAAGGTTCTTC
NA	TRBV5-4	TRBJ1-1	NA	CASSLRQESTAFF	TGTGCCAGCAGCTTGAGACAGGAATCGACAGCTTTCTTT
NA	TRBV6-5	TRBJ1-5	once	CASSYSQGDGQPQHF	TGTGCCAGCAGTTACTCACAGGGTGACGGTCAGCCCCAGCATTTT
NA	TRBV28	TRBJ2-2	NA	CASSFPPATRGYTGELFF	TGTGCCAGCAGTTTTCCCCCGGCGACTCGAGGTTACACCGGGGAGCTGTTTTTT
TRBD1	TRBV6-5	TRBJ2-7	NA	CASSSRATGASYEQYF	TGTGCCAGCAGTTCACGAGCTACAGGGGCCAGCTACGAGCAGTACTTC
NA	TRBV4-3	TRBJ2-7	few	CATRERISYEQYF	TGCGCCACCAGGGAGCGGATATCCTACGAGCAGTACTTC
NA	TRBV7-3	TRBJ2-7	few	CASSLGAGGYYEQYF	TGTGCCAGCAGCTTAGGGGCAGGGGGGTACTACGAGCAGTACTTC
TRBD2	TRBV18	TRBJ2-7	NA	CASSESVGGKQYF	TGTGCCAGCTCAGAATCCGTCGGGGGGAAACAGTACTTC
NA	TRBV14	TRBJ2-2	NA	CASSQIAVTGELFF	TGTGCCAGCAGCCAAATAGCGGTCACCGGGGAGCTGTTTTTT
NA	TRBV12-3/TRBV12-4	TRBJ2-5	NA	CASSPAGAARETQYF	TGTGCCAGCAGCCCCGCAGGGGCGGCCCGAGAGACCCAGTACTTC
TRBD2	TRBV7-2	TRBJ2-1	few	CASSFTSAFYNEQFF	TGTGCCAGCAGCTTCACTAGCGCGTTCTACAATGAGCAGTTCTTC
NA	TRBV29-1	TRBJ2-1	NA	CSAGTPKEQFF	TGCAGCGCCGGGACACCCAAAGAGCAGTTCTTC
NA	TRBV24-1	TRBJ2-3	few	CATSDAVGSTDTQYF	TGTGCCACCAGTGACGCCGTGGGGAGCACAGATACGCAGTATTTT
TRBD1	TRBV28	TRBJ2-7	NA	CASSSGQVPGEQYF	TGTGCCAGCAGTTCGGGACAGGTCCCGGGCGAGCAGTACTTC
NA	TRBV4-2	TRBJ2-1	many	CASSHLLEQYEQFF	TGTGCCAGCAGCCACCTACTAGAACAATATGAGCAGTTCTTC
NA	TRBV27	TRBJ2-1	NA	CASSFGRFYNEQFF	TGTGCCAGCAGTTTCGGCCGTTTCTACAATGAGCAGTTCTTC
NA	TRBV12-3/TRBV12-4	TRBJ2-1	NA	CASSPRTGAYNEQFF	TGTGCCAGCAGCCCTCGGACGGGGGCCTACAATGAGCAGTTCTTC
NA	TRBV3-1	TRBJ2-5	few	CASSPTEGLGETQYF	TGTGCCAGCAGCCCAACGGAGGGCCTGGGGGAGACCCAGTACTTC
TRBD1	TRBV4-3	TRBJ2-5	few	CASSQDDRGQETQYF	TGCGCCAGCAGCCAAGATGACAGGGGGCAAGAGACCCAGTACTTC
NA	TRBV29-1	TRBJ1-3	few	CSVGQGGSGNTIYF	TGCAGCGTTGGGCAGGGAGGCTCTGGAAACACCATATATTTT
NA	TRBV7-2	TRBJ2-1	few	CASSLKIEGIEQFF	TGTGCCAGCAGCTTAAAGATAGAGGGGATTGAGCAGTTCTTC
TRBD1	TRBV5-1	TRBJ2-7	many	CASSEGTGDPYEQYF	TGCGCCAGCAGCGAAGGGACAGGGGATCCCTACGAGCAGTACTTC
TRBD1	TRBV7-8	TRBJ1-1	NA	CASSLVGGVSTEAFF	TGTGCCAGCAGCTTAGTAGGGGGCGTGAGCACTGAAGCTTTCTTT
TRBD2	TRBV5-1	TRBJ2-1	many	CASSLALAGGSDEQFF	TGCGCCAGCAGCTTGGCGTTAGCGGGAGGTAGCGATGAGCAGTTCTTC
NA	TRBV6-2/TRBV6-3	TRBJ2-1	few	CASSSRSYNEQFF	TGTGCCAGCAGTTCCAGATCCTACAATGAGCAGTTCTTC
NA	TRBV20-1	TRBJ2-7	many	CSASRHRDTYEQYF	TGCAGTGCTAGTCGCCACAGGGATACCTACGAGCAGTACTTC
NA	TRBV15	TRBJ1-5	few	CATSSPPTGNQPQHF	TGTGCCACCAGCAGCCCCCCAACAGGGAATCAGCCCCAGCATTTT
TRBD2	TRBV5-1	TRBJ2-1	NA	CASSFRGLAGGYNEQFF	TGCGCCAGCAGCTTTCGGGGACTAGCGGGAGGCTACAATGAGCAGTTCTTC
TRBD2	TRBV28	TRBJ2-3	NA	CASSSGAAGPDTQYF	TGTGCCAGCAGTTCCGGTGCAGCGGGGCCGGATACGCAGTATTTT
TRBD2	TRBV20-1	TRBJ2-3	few	CSARDRAGGTDTQYF	TGCAGTGCTAGAGACCGAGCGGGAGGCACAGATACGCAGTATTTT
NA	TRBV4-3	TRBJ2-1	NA	CASSHRDHIPGEQFF	TGCGCCAGCAGCCACCGGGATCACATCCCAGGCGAGCAGTTCTTC
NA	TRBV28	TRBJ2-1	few	CASSWGWNEQFF	TGTGCCAGCAGTTGGGGGTGGAATGAGCAGTTCTTC
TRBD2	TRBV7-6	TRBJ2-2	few	CASSLVGASGTNTGELFF	TGTGCCAGCAGCTTAGTGGGTGCTAGCGGGACGAACACCGGGGAGCTGTTTTTT
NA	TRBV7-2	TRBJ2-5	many	CASSLLLETQYF	TGTGCCAGCAGCTTATTGCTAGAGACCCAGTACTTC
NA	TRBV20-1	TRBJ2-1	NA	CSARDGARTLSGQFF	TGCAGTGCTAGAGATGGCGCGCGGACCCTATCGGGTCAGTTCTTC
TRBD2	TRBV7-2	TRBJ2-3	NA	CASSPVAQLAGGPLDTQYF	TGTGCCAGCAGCCCCGTAGCCCAACTAGCGGGAGGGCCTTTAGATACGCAGTATTTT
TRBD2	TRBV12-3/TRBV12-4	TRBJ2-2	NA	CATRGLAGDTGELFF	TGTGCCACGAGGGGACTAGCGGGAGACACCGGGGAGCTGTTTTTT
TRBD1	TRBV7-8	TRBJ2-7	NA	CASSLPADRVSYEQYF	TGTGCCAGCAGCTTACCAGCGGACAGGGTTTCCTACGAGCAGTACTTC
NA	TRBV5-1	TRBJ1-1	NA	CASSLRSPRDSQNTEAFF	TGCGCCAGCAGCTTGCGCAGCCCCCGGGATAGCCAGAACACTGAAGCTTTCTTT